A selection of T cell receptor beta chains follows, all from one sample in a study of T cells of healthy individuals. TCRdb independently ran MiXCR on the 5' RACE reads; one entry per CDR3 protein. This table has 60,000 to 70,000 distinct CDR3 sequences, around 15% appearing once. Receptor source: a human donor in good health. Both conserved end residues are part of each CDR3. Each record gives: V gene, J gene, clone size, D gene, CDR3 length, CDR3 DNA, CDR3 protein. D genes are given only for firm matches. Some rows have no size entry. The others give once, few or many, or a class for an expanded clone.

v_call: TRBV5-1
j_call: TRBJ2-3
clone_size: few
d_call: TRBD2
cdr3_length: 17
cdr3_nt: TGCGCCAGCAGCTTGCCTGGACTAGCGGGGGGCAGGGATACGCAGTATTTT
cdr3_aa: CASSLPGLAGGRDTQYF

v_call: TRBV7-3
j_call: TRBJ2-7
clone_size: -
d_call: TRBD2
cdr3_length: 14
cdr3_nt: TGTGCCAGCAGCCAACAAGCGGGAGGCTACGAGCAGTACTTC
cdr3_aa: CASSQQAGGYEQYF

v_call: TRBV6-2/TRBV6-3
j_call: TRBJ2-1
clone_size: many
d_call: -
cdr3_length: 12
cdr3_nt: TGTGCCAGCAGTTACCAAAGACCCGAGCAGTTCTTC
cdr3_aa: CASSYQRPEQFF

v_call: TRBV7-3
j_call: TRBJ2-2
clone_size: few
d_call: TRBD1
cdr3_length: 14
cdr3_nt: TGTGCCAGCAGCTCGGGACAGTCTACCGGGGAGCTGTTTTTT
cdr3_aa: CASSSGQSTGELFF

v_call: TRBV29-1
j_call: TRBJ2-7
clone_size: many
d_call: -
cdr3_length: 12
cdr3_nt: TGCAGCGTTGAAGACGACGGATATGAGCAGTACTTC
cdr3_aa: CSVEDDGYEQYF

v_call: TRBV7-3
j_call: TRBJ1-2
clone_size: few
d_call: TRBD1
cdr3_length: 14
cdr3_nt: TGTGCCAGCAGCTCGGGACAGGGGAACTATGGCTACACCTTC
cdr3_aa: CASSSGQGNYGYTF

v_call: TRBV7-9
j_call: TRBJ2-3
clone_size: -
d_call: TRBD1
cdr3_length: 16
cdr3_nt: TGTGCCAGCAGCTCCTCGCATGGACAGGGGTCCGATACGCAGTATTTT
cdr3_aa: CASSSSHGQGSDTQYF

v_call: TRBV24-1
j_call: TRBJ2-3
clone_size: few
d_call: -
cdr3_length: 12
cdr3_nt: TGTGCCACCAGTGACCCAGGCCATACGCAGTATTTT
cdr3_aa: CATSDPGHTQYF

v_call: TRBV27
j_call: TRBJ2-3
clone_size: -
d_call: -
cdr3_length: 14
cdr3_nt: TGTGCCAGCAGTTCCAAATCTAGCACAGATACGCAGTATTTT
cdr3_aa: CASSSKSSTDTQYF

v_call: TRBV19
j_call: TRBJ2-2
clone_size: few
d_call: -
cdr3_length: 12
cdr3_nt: TGTGCCAGTTTCCGGGGCTCCGGGGAGCTGTTTTTT
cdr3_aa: CASFRGSGELFF

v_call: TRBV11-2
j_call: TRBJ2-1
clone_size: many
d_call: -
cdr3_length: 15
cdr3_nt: TGTGCCAGCAGCTTAGTGGGCGGCTCCTACAATGAGCAGTTCTTC
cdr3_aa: CASSLVGGSYNEQFF

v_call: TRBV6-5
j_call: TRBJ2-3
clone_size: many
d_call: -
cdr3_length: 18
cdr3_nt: TGTGCCAGCAGTACGGGACTTACAGGGGTGTTTAACACAGATACGCAGTATTTT
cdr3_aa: CASSTGLTGVFNTDTQYF

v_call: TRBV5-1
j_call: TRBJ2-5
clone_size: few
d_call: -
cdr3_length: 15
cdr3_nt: TGCGCCAGCAGCTTGGATATTCAGTTCCAAGAGACCCAGTACTTC
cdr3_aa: CASSLDIQFQETQYF